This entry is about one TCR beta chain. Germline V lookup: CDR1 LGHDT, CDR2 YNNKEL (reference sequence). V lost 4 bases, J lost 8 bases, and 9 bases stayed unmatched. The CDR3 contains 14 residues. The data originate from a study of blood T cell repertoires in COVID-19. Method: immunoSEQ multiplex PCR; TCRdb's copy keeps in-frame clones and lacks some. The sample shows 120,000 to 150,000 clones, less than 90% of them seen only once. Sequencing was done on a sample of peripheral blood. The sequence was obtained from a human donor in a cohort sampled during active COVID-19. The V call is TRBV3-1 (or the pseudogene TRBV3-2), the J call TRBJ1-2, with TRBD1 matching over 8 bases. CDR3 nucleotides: TGTGCCAGCAGCCCGTTGACAGGGGAGAAGGGCTACACCTTC. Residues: CASSPLTGEKGYTF.